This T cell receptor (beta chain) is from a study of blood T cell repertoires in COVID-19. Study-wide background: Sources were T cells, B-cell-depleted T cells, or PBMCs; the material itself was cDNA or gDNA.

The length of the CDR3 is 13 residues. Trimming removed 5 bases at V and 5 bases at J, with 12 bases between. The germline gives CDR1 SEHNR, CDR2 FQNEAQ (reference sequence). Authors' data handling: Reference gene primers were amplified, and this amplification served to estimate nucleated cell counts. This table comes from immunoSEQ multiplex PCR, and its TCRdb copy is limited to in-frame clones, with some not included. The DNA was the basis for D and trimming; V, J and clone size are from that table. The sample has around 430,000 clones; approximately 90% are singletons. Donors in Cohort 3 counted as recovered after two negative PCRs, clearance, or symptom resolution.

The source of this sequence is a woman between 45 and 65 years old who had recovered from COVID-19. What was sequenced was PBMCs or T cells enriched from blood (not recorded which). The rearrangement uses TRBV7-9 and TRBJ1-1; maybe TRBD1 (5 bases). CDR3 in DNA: TGTGCCAGCAGCGGGTGGGAGGGGACTGAAGCTTTCTTT. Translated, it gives CASSGWEGTEAFF.